Sequencing of this T cell receptor beta chain was carried out in a study of shared clonotypes between healthy human individuals. Background on the study: There were three CD4 naive, three CD4 memory, two CD8 naive and one CD8 memory plates per donor. Study-wide findings and caveats: Generation probabilities were higher for clonotypes shared across all four sorted-subset donors than for unshared ones. Larger richness was generally estimated for naive than memory subsets.

Trimming took 3 bases from V and 1 from J, leaving 10 bases between them. CDR1 is MDHEN, CDR2 SYDVKM, per germline. The CDR3 runs to 15 residues. In the authors' methods: With immunoSEQ giving junction-only sequences and no quality scores, filtering differed. Profiled with immunoSEQ multiplex PCR; TCRdb holds only in-frame clones, not every one. V, J and clone size are those of that table, while D and trimming were read from the DNA. The data contain roughly 640,000 clones, approximately 97% of them seen just once; the ten biggest clones take up around 0.057%. This clone was picked up one time. Its antigen is not identified.

This TCR was recovered from a woman aged 25 to 39 in good health. J is TRBJ1-5 and V is TRBV28; D unclear. The sample taken for sequencing was naive CD4+ T cells sorted from blood. Subset of the sample: CD45RA+ positively selected. CDR3 coding DNA: TGTGCCAGCAGTTTGGGAAGCGGCAGCAATCAGCCCCAGCATTTT. Protein product: CASSLGSGSNQPQHF.